This T cell receptor (beta chain) was sequenced in a study of cytomegalovirus exposure and HLA in healthy donors. The PCR made use of 60 Vbeta and 13 Jbeta primers. TCRdb's copy holds only in-frame clones and misses some; the assay was immunoSEQ multiplex PCR. The data show fewer than 130,000 clones, 80% seen once. The germline gives CDR1 LNHDA, CDR2 SQIVND (reference sequence). CDR3 size: 15 residues. V gave up 10 bases and J gave up 5 bases, with 23 bases separating them. Specimen: PBMCs. This TCR came from a woman aged 60-75 years in good health and CMV-seropositive. The chain has TRBV19 and TRBJ2-5; D may be TRBD1 (6 bases). The CDR3 DNA reads as TGTGCCACCAGCCTGATCAGGGGCGGTGGGGAGACCCAGTACTTC. It specifies CATSLIRGGGETQYF.